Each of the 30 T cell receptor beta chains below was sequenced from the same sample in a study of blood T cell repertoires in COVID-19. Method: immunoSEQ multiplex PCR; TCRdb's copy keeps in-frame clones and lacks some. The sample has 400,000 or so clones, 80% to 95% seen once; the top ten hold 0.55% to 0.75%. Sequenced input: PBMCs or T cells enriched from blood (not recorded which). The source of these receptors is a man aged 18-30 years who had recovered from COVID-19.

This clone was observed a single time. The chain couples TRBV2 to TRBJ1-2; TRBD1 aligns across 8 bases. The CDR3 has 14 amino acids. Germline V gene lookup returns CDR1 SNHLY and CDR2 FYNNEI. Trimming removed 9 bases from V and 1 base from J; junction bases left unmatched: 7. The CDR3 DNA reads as TGTGCCAGAGGACAGGGCCGGGGTAACTATGGCTACACCTTC. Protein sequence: CARGQGRGNYGYTF.

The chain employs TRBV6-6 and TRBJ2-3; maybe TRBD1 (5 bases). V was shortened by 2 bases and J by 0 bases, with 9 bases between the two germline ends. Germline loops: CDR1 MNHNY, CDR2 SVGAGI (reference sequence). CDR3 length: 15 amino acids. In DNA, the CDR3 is TGTGCCAGCAGTTACCAGGGATGGAGCACAGATACGCAGTATTTT. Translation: CASSYQGWSTDTQYF.

CDR3 protein: CASSSSAGLKAFF. The CDR3 DNA reads as TGTGCCAGCAGTTCTTCCGCGGGGCTGAAAGCTTTCTTT. The rearrangement links TRBV12-3 or TRBV12-4 to TRBJ1-1; D perhaps matches TRBD1 (5 bases). Trimming cost V 4 bases and J 9 bases, with 15 bases left between them. The CDR3 covers 13 residues.

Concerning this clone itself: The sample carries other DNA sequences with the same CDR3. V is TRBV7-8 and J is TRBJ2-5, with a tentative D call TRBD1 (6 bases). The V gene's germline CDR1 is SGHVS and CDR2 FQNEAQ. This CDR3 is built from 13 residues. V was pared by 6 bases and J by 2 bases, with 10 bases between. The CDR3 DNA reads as TGTGCCAGCAGTCTCGGACAGCAAGAGACCCAGTACTTC. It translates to CASSLGQQETQYF.

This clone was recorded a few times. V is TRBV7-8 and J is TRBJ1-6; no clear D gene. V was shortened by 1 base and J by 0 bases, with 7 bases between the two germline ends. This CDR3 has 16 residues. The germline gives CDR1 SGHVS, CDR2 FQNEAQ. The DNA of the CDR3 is TGTGCCAGCAGCTTAGAACCTAGCTCCTATAATTCACCCCTCCACTTT. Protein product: CASSLEPSSYNSPLHF.

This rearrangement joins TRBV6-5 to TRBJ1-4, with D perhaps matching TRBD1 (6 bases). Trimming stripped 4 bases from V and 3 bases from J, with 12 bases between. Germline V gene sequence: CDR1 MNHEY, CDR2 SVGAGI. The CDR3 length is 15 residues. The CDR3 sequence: CASSSRQEANEKLFF. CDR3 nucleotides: TGTGCCAGCAGTTCTCGACAGGAGGCTAATGAAAAACTGTTTTTT.

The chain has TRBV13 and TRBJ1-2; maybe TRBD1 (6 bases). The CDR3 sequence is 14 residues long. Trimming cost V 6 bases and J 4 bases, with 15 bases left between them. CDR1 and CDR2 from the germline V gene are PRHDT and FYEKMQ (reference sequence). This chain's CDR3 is CASSIIQGSYGYTF. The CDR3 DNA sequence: TGTGCCAGCAGTATCATCCAGGGGAGCTATGGCTACACCTTC.

The CDR3 nucleotides read TGTGCCAGCAGCACAGGGTTGGGGCAGCCCCAGCATTTT. Translating gives CASSTGLGQPQHF. This chain uses TRBV2 with TRBJ1-5; tentative D call: TRBD1 (6 bases). V was cut by 6 bases and J by 7 bases, with 13 bases left in between. The CDR3 loop spans 13 amino acids. CDR1 SNHLY and CDR2 FYNNEI come from the germline V gene. The variable domain in full, completed from reference TRBV2 and TRBJ1-5, reads EPEVTQTPSHQVTQMGQEVILRCVPISNHLYFYWYRQILGQKVEFLVSFYNNEISEKSEIFDDQFSVERPDGSNFTLKIRSTKLEDSAMYFCASSTGLGQPQHFGDGTRLSIL.

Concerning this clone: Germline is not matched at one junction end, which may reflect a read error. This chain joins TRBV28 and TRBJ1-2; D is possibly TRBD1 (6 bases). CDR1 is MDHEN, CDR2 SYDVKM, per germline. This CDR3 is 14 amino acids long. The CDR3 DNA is TGTGCCAGCAGGGACTCCGGGGGGCACTACGGCTACACCTTC. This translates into CASRDSGGHYGYTF.

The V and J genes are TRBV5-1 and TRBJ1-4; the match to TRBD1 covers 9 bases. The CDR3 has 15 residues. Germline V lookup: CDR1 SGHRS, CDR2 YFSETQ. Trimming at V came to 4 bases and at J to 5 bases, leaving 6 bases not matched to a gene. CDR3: CASSPGTGMNEKLFF. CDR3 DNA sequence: TGCGCCAGCAGCCCGGGGACAGGGATGAATGAAAAACTGTTTTTT.

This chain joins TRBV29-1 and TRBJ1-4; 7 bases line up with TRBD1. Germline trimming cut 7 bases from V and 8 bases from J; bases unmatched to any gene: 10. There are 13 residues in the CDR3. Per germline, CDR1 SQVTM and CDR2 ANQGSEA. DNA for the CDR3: TGCAGCGCCGTTGGACAGGTGGGGGAAAAACTGTTTTTT. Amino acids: CSAVGQVGEKLFF.

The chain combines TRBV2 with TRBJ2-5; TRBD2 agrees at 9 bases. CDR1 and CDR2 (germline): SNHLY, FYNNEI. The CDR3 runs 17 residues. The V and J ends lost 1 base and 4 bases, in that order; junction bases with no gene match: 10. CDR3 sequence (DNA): TGTGCCAGCAGTGAAGAGGGAGGCGGGAGGGCCGGAGAGACCCAGTACTTC. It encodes CASSEEGGGRAGETQYF.

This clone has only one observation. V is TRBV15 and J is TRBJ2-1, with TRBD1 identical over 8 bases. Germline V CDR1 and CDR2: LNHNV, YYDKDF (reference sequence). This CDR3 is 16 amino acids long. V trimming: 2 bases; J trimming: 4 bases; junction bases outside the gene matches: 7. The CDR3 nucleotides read TGTGCCACCAGCAGACGTCAGGGGGCAAATTACAATGAGCAGTTCTTC. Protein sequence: CATSRRQGANYNEQFF.

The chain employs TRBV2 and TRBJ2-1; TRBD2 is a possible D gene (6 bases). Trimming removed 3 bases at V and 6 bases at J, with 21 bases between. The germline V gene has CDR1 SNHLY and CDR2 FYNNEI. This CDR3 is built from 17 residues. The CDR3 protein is CASSDPGRLGPRNEQFF. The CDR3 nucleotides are TGTGCCAGCAGTGACCCCGGCCGACTAGGCCCCCGCAATGAGCAGTTCTTC. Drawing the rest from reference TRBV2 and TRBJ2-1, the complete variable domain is EPEVTQTPSHQVTQMGQEVILRCVPISNHLYFYWYRQILGQKVEFLVSFYNNEISEKSEIFDDQFSVERPDGSNFTLKIRSTKLEDSAMYFCASSDPGRLGPRNEQFFGPGTRLTVL.

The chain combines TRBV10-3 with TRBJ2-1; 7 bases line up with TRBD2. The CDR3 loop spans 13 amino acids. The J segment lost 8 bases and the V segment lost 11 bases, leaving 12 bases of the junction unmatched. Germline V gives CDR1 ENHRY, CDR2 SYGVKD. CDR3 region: CAFRWEGSDEQFF. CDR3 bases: TGTGCCTTCCGGTGGGAGGGTTCGGATGAGCAGTTCTTC.

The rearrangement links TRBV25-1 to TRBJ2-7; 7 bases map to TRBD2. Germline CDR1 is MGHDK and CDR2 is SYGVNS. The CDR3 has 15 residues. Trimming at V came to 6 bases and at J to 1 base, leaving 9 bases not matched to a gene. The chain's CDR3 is CASRRASGYSYEQYF. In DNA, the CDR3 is TGTGCCAGCAGGCGAGCTAGCGGTTATTCCTACGAGCAGTACTTC.

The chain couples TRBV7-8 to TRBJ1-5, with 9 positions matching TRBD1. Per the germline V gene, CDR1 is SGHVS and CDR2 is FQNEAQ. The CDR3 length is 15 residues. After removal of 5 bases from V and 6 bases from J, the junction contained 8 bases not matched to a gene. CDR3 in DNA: TGTGCCAGCAGCCTGGCCGGGACAGGGACTCAGCCCCAGCATTTT. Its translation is CASSLAGTGTQPQHF. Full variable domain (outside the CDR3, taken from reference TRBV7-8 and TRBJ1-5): GAGVSQSPRYKVAKRGQDVALRCDPISGHVSLFWYQQALGQGPEFLTYFQNEAQLDKSGLPSDRFFAERPEGSVSTLKIQRTQQEDSAVYLCASSLAGTGTQPQHFGDGTRLSIL.

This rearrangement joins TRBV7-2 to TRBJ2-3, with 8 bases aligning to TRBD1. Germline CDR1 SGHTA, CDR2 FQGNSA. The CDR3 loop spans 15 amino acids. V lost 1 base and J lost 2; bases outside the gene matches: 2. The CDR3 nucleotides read TGTGCCAGCAGCTTAGGGACAGGGTACACAGATACGCAGTATTTT. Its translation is CASSLGTGYTDTQYF.

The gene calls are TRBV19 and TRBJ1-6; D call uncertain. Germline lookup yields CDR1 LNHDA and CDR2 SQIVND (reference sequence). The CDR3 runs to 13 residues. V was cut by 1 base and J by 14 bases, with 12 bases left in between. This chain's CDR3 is CASSIVIAEALHF. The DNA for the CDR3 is TGTGCCAGTAGTATAGTGATAGCGGAAGCCCTCCACTTT.

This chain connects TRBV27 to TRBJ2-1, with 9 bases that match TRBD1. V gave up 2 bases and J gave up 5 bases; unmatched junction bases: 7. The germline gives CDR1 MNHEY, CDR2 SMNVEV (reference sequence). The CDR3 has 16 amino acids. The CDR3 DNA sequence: TGTGCCAGCAGTTTACAGCCGGGACAGGGAAACAATGAGCAGTTCTTC. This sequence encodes CASSLQPGQGNNEQFF.

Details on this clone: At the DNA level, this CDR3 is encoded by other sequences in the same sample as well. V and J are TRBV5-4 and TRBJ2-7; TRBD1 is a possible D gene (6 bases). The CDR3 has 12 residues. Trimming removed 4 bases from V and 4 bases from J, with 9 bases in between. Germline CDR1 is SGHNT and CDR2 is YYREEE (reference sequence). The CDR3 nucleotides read TGTGCCAGCAGCCTTGGACAGTACGAGCAGTACTTC. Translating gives CASSLGQYEQYF. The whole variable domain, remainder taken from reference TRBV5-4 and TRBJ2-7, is ETGVTQSPTHLIKTRGQQVTLRCSSQSGHNTVSWYQQALGQGPQFIFQYYREEENGRGNFPPRFSGLQFPNYSSELNVNALELDDSALYLCASSLGQYEQYFGPGTRLTVT.

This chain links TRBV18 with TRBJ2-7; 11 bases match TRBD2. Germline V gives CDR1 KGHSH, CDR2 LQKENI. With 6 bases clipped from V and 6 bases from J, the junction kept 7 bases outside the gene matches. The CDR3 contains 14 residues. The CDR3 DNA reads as TGTGCCAGCTCGGGACTAGCGGAATCCGTCGAGCAGTACTTC. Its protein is CASSGLAESVEQYF.

The CDR3 here is CASSPRTASVAEAFF. The CDR3, as DNA: TGTGCCAGTAGTCCTCGGACAGCAAGTGTCGCTGAAGCTTTCTTT. The chain uses TRBV19 and TRBJ1-1; D is perhaps TRBD1 (6 bases). Trimming removed 5 bases from V and 6 bases from J, with 19 bases in between. Germline-derived CDR1 and CDR2 are LNHDA and SQIVND (reference sequence). The CDR3 totals 15 residues.

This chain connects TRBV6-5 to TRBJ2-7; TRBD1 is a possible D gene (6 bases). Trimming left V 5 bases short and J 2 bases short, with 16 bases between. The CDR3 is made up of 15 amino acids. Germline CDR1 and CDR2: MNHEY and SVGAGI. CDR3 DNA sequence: TGTGCCAGCAGTCCAACCGGGACAACAACCTACGAGCAGTACTTC. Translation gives CASSPTGTTTYEQYF.

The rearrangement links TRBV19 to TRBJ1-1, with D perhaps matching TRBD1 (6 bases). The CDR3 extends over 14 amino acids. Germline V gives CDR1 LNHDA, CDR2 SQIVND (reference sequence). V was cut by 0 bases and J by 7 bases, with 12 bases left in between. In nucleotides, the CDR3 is TGTGCCAGTAGTATAGATGGGGGGGCAGGTGAAGCTTTCTTT. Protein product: CASSIDGGAGEAFF.

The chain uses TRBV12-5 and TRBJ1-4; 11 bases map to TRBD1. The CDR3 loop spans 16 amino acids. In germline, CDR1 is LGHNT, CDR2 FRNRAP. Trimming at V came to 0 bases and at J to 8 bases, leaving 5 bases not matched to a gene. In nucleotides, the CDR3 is TGTGCTAGTGGTTTGGTACCGGACAGGGGGCGGGAAAAACTGTTTTTT. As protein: CASGLVPDRGREKLFF.

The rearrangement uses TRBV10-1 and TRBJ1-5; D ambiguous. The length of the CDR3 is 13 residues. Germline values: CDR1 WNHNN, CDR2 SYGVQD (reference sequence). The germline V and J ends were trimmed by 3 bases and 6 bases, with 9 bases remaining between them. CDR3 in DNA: TGCGCCAGCAGTGAATCTTCGGGTCAGCCCCAGCATTTT. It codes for CASSESSGQPQHF.

The CDR3 bases are TGTGCCAGCAGCACCCGACTAGCGACCAATGAGCAGTTCTTC. Amino acids: CASSTRLATNEQFF. The rearrangement links TRBV7-2 to TRBJ2-1, with 8 bases aligning to TRBD2. Germline CDR1 SGHTA, CDR2 FQGNSA. Trimming removed 5 bases from V and 6 bases from J; junction bases left unmatched: 6. This CDR3 region has 14 residues.

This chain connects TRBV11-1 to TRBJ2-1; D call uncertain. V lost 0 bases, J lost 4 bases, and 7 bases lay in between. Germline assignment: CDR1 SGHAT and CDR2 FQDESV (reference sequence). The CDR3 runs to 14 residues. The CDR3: CASSLAQVYNEQFF. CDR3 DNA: TGTGCCAGCAGCTTAGCCCAGGTATACAATGAGCAGTTCTTC.

The CDR3: CASSRGTGGGEKLFF. The CDR3, as DNA: TGTGCCAGCAGCCGAGGGACAGGGGGGGGTGAAAAACTGTTTTTT. This chain connects TRBV7-7 to TRBJ1-4; 11 bases map to TRBD1. V was pared by 5 bases and J by 7 bases, with 6 bases of the junction left unmatched. Per germline, CDR1 SSHAT and CDR2 FNYEAQ (reference sequence). This CDR3 is 15 amino acids long.